This T cell receptor (beta chain) was profiled in a study of beta chain features in type 1 diabetes. Background on the study: Healthy donors resembled patients in age, gender and cell yields.

Of the isolated RNA, all was reverse transcribed, and so the sequenced material was expressed TCRB transcripts. TCRdb keeps only in-frame clones here, not all; method: immunoSEQ multiplex PCR. Counted here are around 180,000 clones, 6.5% to 8.5% occurring once; the ten biggest clones make up about 0.5%. In its sample, this clone was seen a few times. Its target is unknown. Overall study findings and caveats: In all four CD4+ subsets, TCRB CDR3 length was significantly, moderately reduced in type 1 diabetes. Insertions at VDJ junctions were less frequent in type 1 diabetes patients. These patients also deleted more nucleotides at the same junctions.

One heparinised blood draw, averaging about 120 mL, came from each donor. Markers CD45RO/CCR7/CD25/CD127/CD95/CD27 served to sort CD4+ naive, central memory, regulatory and stem cell-like memory cells. The source is a man aged 18 to 30 with type 1 diabetes. What was sequenced was central memory CD4+ T cells from blood.

The chain's CDR3 is CASSPTQSKGAGGYTF. CDR3 nucleotide sequence: TGTGCCAGCAGTCCAACCCAATCTAAGGGGGCAGGAGGCTACACCTTC. The chain couples TRBV28 to TRBJ1-2; 7 bases match TRBD1. Trimming at V came to 5 bases and at J to 8 bases, leaving 17 bases not matched to a gene. Germline CDR1 and CDR2: MDHEN and SYDVKM. This CDR3 is built from 16 residues.